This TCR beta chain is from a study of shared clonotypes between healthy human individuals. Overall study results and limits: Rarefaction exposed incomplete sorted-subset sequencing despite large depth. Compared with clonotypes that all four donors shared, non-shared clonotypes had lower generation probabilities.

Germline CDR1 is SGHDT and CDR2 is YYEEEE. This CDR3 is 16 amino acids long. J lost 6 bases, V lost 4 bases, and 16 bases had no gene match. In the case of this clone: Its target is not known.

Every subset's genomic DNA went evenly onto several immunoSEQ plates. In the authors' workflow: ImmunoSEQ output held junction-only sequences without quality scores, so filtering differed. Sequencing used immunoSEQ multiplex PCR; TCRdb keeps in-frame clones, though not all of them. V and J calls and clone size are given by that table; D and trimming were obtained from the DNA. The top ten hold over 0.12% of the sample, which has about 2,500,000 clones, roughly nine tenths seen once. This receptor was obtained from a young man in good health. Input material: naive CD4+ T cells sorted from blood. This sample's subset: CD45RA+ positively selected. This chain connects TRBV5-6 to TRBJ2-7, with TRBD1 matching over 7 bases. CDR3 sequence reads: CASSDTRTGGRSEQYF. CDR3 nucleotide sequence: TGTGCCAGCAGCGACACGCGGACAGGCGGACGCTCCGAGCAGTACTTC.